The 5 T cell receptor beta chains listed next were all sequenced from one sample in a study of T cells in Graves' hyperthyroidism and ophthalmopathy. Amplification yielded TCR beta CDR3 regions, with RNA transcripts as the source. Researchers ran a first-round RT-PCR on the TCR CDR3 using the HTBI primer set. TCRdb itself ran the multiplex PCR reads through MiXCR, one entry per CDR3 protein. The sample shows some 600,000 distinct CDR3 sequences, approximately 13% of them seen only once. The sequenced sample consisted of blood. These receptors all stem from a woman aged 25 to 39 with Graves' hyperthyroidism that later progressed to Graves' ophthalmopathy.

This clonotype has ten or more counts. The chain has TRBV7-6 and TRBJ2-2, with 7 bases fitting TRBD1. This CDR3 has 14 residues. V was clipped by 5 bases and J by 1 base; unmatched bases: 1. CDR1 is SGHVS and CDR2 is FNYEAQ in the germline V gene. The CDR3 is CASSGQVNTGELFF. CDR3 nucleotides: TGTGCCAGCAGCGGACAGGTGAACACCGGGGAGCTGTTTTTT.

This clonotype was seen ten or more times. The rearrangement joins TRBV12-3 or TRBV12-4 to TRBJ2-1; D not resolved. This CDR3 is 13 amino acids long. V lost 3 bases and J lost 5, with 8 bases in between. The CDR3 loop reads CASSLDENNEQFF. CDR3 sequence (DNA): TGTGCCAGCAGTTTGGACGAAAACAATGAGCAGTTCTTC.

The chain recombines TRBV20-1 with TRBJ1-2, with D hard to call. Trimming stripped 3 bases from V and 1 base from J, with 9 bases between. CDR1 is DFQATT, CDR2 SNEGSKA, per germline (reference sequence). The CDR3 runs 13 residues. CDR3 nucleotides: TGCAGTGCTAGGAAGGGAGATAACTATGGCTACACCTTC. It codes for CSARKGDNYGYTF.

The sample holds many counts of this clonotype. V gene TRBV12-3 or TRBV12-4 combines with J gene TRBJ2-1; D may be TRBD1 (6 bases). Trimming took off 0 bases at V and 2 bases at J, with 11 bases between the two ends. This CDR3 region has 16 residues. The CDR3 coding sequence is TGTGCCAGCAGTTTAGCGGGCAGGGGAACCTACAATGAGCAGTTCTTC. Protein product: CASSLAGRGTYNEQFF.

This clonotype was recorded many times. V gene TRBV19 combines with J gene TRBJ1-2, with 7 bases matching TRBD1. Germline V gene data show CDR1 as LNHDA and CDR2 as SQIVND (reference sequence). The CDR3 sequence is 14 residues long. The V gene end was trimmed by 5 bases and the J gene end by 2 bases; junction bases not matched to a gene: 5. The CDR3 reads CASSSPDRNYGYTF. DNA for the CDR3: TGTGCCAGTAGTTCTCCGGACAGGAACTATGGCTACACCTTC.